One and the same sample provided the 19 T cell receptor beta chains below, sequenced in a study of T cells after yellow fever vaccination. TCRdb ran MiXCR on the 5' RACE reads and lists one entry per CDR3 protein. The sample shows about 130,000 distinct CDR3 sequences, more than 7.5% of them seen only once. The sequencing used CD8+ T cells sorted from PBMCs, collected on the day of the yellow fever booster vaccination. Every receptor here comes from a young man who received the YFV17D yellow fever vaccine.

This clonotype was recorded a few times. The rearrangement links TRBV27 to TRBJ2-2; unclear D gene. The CDR3 is made up of 13 amino acids. V was trimmed by 6 bases and J by 6 bases, leaving 11 bases between them. CDR1 and CDR2 from the germline V gene are MNHEY and SMNVEV (reference sequence). For the CDR3, the DNA is TGTGCCAGCAGACCCGGTACGGCCGGGGAGCTGTTTTTT. Translation gives CASRPGTAGELFF.

The J gene is TRBJ2-3, the V gene TRBV11-2, with 12 positions matching TRBD2. Germline V CDR1 and CDR2: SGHAT, FQNNGV. The CDR3 length is 15 residues. V dropped 5 bases and J dropped 12; count of bases not matched to a gene: 12. The CDR3 region has the DNA TGTGCCAGCAGCCCCATACTAGCGGGGGGACAAACCCAGTATTTT. This sequence encodes CASSPILAGGQTQYF.

In its sample, this clonotype was seen a few times. The V and J genes are TRBV29-1 and TRBJ2-5; D might be TRBD2 (7 bases). Trimming pared 4 bases from V and 5 bases from J, leaving 14 bases between. CDR3 length: 13 residues. Germline V CDR1 and CDR2: SQVTM, ANQGSEA. CDR3 nucleotide sequence: TGCAGCGTTGTACTAGCGCAGGGGGAGACCCAGTACTTC. It translates to CSVVLAQGETQYF.

This clonotype was detected only a few times. V gene TRBV11-2 combines with J gene TRBJ2-1, with a tentative D call TRBD1 (6 bases). Germline values: CDR1 SGHAT, CDR2 FQNNGV. V lost 7 bases to trimming and J lost 1 base, with 14 bases between them. This CDR3 region has 15 residues. The DNA for the CDR3 is TGTGCCAGCACCAATTCAGGGGCGTCCTACAATGAGCAGTTCTTC. Its translation is CASTNSGASYNEQFF.

Only a few counts were recorded for this clonotype. The V and J genes are TRBV15 and TRBJ2-5; D gene ambiguous. Germline V gene data show CDR1 as LNHNV and CDR2 as YYDKDF (reference sequence). This CDR3 has 16 amino acids. Between the trimmed V and J ends, which lost 0 bases and 0 bases, there was a span of 11 bases. In DNA, the CDR3 is TGTGCCACCAGCAGAGATAGTGCAGGCTACCAAGAGACCCAGTACTTC. Residues: CATSRDSAGYQETQYF.

The sample holds many counts of this clonotype. The rearrangement links TRBV4-1 to TRBJ2-5; no clear D. This CDR3 contains 17 residues. Trimming stripped 0 bases from V and 4 bases from J, with 18 bases between. Germline V gene lookup returns CDR1 MGHRA and CDR2 YSYEKL. The CDR3 loop reads CASSQDAQAGRLETQYF. As DNA, the CDR3 is TGCGCCAGCAGCCAAGATGCCCAGGCTGGACGGCTAGAGACCCAGTACTTC.

This clonotype was counted a few times. This chain connects TRBV7-9 to TRBJ2-1; 16 nucleotides agree with TRBD2. The CDR3 totals 16 residues. V lost 4 bases to trimming and J lost 8 bases; unmatched junction nucleotides: 5. CDR1 is SEHNR, CDR2 FQNEAQ, per germline (reference sequence). The CDR3 DNA reads TGTGCCAGCAGCTCCGGGACTAGCGGGGGGGCGCATGAGCAGTTCTTC. Its translation is CASSSGTSGGAHEQFF.

This clonotype was detected only a few times. This chain connects TRBV4-1 to TRBJ2-1; D is undetermined. Germline values: CDR1 MGHRA, CDR2 YSYEKL. Trimming pared 4 bases from V and 7 bases from J, leaving 17 bases between. This CDR3 has 15 residues. As DNA, the CDR3 is TGCGCCAGCAGCCCCGGTTCCGACCGGTTAAATGAGCAGTTCTTC. Protein: CASSPGSDRLNEQFF.

This clonotype has at least ten counts. This CDR3 reads CASSFTGSSYNEQFF. In nucleotides, the CDR3 is TGTGCCAGCAGCTTTACAGGGTCTTCCTACAATGAGCAGTTCTTC. The chain links TRBV7-2 to TRBJ2-1, with D perhaps matching TRBD1 (6 bases). This CDR3 has 15 residues. Trimming shortened V by 3 bases and J by 1 base, and 10 bases separated the two germline ends. Germline V CDR1 and CDR2: SGHTA, FQGNSA.

At least ten counts were recorded for this clonotype. This sequence joins TRBV9 and TRBJ1-6, with D perhaps TRBD1 (6 bases). V was cut by 4 bases and J by 6 bases, with 11 bases left in between. Per germline, CDR1 SGDLS and CDR2 YYNGEE. The CDR3 is made up of 14 amino acids. DNA of the CDR3: TGTGCCAGCAGCCCGGGACAACCTAATTCACCCCTCCACTTT. This sequence encodes CASSPGQPNSPLHF. Looking up the rest from reference TRBV9 and TRBJ1-6 gives the full variable domain: DSGVTQTPKHLITATGQRVTLRCSPRSGDLSVYWYQQSLDQGLQFLIQYYNGEERAKGNILERFSAQQFPDLHSELNLSSLELGDSALYFCASSPGQPNSPLHFGNGTRLTVT.

The chain is built from TRBV4-1 and TRBJ1-5; unclear D gene. The CDR3 extends over 13 amino acids. The germline gives CDR1 MGHRA, CDR2 YSYEKL. The germline V and J ends were trimmed by 0 bases and 9 bases, with 9 bases remaining between them. The CDR3 loop reads CASSQEDWGPQHF. Written as DNA, the CDR3 is TGCGCCAGCAGCCAAGAGGATTGGGGGCCCCAGCATTTT.

This clonotype was seen at least ten times. The J gene is TRBJ1-2, the V gene TRBV27; 10 bases agree with TRBD1. Looked up from germline, CDR1 is MNHEY and CDR2 is SMNVEV (reference sequence). The ends lost 4 bases at V and 3 bases at J; junction bases unmatched: 8. The CDR3 totals 16 residues. The CDR3 loop reads CASSSYFGTGDYGYTF. The CDR3 DNA is TGTGCCAGCAGTTCCTACTTTGGGACAGGGGACTATGGCTACACCTTC.

V gene TRBV2 combines with J gene TRBJ1-2; D not resolved. This CDR3 contains 14 residues. Germline V gene data show CDR1 as SNHLY and CDR2 as FYNNEI. Trimming took 2 bases from V and 4 from J, leaving 11 bases between them. The CDR3 DNA is TGTGCCAGCAGTGAAACAACGTATCCCTATGGCTACACCTTC. Translation: CASSETTYPYGYTF.

There are a few counts of this clonotype. The chain employs TRBV4-1 and TRBJ1-5; D is undetermined. The length of the CDR3 is 16 residues. CDR1 MGHRA and CDR2 YSYEKL come from the germline V gene. V shed 2 bases and J shed 4 bases, with 15 bases lying between them. CDR3 DNA sequence: TGCGCCAGCAGCCAATGGTTGATCCGGACGAATCAGCCCCAGCATTTT. Translated: CASSQWLIRTNQPQHF.

This chain joins TRBV7-9 and TRBJ2-1; TRBD1 agrees at 10 bases. The length of the CDR3 is 17 residues. Looked up from germline, CDR1 is SEHNR and CDR2 is FQNEAQ (reference sequence). Trimming removed 4 bases from V and 7 bases from J; junction bases left unmatched: 13. The CDR3 reads CASSSEPTGGIVNEQFF. CDR3 DNA: TGTGCCAGCAGCTCAGAACCGACAGGGGGCATAGTAAATGAGCAGTTCTTC.

The chain is built from TRBV10-3 and TRBJ1-3; D unresolved. V was shortened by 3 bases and J by 7 bases, with 4 bases between the two germline ends. This CDR3 contains 11 residues. Germline V gene sequence: CDR1 ENHRY, CDR2 SYGVKD. The CDR3 DNA is TGTGCCATCAGTGAAGGGAACACCATATATTTT. Its translation is CAISEGNTIYF.

This chain joins TRBV29-1 and TRBJ1-1; D uncertain. The germline V and J ends were trimmed by 4 bases and 1 base, with 13 bases remaining between them. This CDR3 has 14 amino acids. The germline gives CDR1 SQVTM, CDR2 ANQGSEA. The CDR3 DNA reads TGCAGCGTTGGTAGTGCGGGGTCGAACACTGAAGCTTTCTTT. Translated: CSVGSAGSNTEAFF. Looking up the rest from reference TRBV29-1 and TRBJ1-1 gives the full variable domain: SAVISQKPSRDICQRGTSLTIQCQVDSQVTMMFWYRQQPGQSLTLIATANQGSEATYESGFVIDKFPISRPNLTFSTLTVSNMSPEDSSIYLCSVGSAGSNTEAFFGQGTRLTVV.

The V and J genes are TRBV4-1 and TRBJ2-1; D gene uncertain. Trimming shortened V by 4 bases and J by 8 bases, and 9 bases separated the two germline ends. The CDR3 totals 12 residues. The germline gives CDR1 MGHRA, CDR2 YSYEKL. CDR3 residues: CASSLGSHEQFF. The CDR3 DNA reads as TGCGCCAGCAGCCTTGGCTCACATGAGCAGTTCTTC.

This clonotype was seen more than once but under ten times. The gene calls are TRBV20-1 and TRBJ1-2, with TRBD1 matching over 8 bases. Per germline, CDR1 DFQATT and CDR2 SNEGSKA (reference sequence). The V and J ends lost 3 bases and 1 base, in that order; junction bases with no gene match: 7. The CDR3 is 15 residues long. The CDR3 here is CSARDAGQDNYGYTF. The CDR3 bases are TGCAGTGCTAGGGATGCGGGACAGGATAACTATGGCTACACCTTC.